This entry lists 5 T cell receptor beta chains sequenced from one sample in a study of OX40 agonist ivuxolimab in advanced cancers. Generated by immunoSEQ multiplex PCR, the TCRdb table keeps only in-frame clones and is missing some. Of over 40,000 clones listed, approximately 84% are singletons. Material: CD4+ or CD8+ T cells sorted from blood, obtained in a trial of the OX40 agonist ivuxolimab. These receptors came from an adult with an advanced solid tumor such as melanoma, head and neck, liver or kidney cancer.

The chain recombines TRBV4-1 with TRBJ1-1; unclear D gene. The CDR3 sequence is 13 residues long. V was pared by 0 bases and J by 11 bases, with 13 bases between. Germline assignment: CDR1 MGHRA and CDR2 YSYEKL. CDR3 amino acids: CASSQEGFSRAFF. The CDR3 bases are TGCGCCAGCAGCCAAGAGGGTTTTAGTCGGGCTTTCTTT.

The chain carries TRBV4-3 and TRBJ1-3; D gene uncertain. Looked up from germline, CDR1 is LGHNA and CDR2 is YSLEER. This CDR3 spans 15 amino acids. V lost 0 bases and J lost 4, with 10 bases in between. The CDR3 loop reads CASSQDPTGGNTIYF. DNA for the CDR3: TGCGCCAGCAGCCAAGATCCAACCGGAGGAAACACCATATATTTT.

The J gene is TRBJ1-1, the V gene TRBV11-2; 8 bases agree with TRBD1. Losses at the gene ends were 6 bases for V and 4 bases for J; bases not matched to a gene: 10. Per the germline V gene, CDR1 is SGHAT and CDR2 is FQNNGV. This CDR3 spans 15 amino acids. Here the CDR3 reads CASSRTGRFRTEAFF. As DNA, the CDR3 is TGTGCCAGCAGTAGGACAGGGAGATTCCGCACTGAAGCTTTCTTT.

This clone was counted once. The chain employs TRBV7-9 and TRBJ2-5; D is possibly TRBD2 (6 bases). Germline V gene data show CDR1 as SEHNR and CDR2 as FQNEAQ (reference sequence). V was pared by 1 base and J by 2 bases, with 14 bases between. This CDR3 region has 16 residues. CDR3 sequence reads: CASSLESMGGQETQYF. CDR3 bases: TGTGCCAGCAGCTTAGAATCCATGGGGGGTCAAGAGACCCAGTACTTC.

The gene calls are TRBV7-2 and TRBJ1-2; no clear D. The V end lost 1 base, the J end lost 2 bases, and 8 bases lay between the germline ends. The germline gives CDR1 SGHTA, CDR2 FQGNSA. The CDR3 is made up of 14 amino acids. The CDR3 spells CASSLDLGNYGYTF. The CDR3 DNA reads TGTGCCAGCAGCTTAGATCTGGGGAACTATGGCTACACCTTC.